The 31 T cell receptor beta chains reported below all come from one sample, sequenced in a study of CD8 T cells in Susac syndrome. The RNA input was roughly 0.45 to 1 ug, and it was reverse transcribed with random hexamers. TCRdb re-called the immunoSEQ multiplex PCR reads with MiXCR, one entry per CDR3 protein. The sample lists about 140,000 distinct CDR3 sequences, about 95% seen once, with around 0.12% in the top ten. Sequenced sample: CD4+ T cells from PBMCs. The receptors were sampled from a human donor with multiple sclerosis.

The chain is built from TRBV24-1 and TRBJ2-5, with TRBD1 matching 7 bases. Per the germline V gene, CDR1 is KGHDR and CDR2 is SFDVKD. The CDR3 length is 16 residues. V lost 2 bases, J lost 5 bases, and 10 bases stayed unmatched. The CDR3 protein is CATSDSTGPRMETQYF. Written as DNA, the CDR3 is TGTGCCACCAGTGATTCGACAGGGCCCAGGATGGAGACCCAGTACTTC.

In DNA, the CDR3 is TGCAGTGCTAGAGATTGGGGGTACCGCAACACTGAAGCTTTCTTT. Protein: CSARDWGYRNTEAFF. The chain couples TRBV20-1 to TRBJ1-1; the D gene is possibly TRBD1 (5 bases). The CDR3 is 15 amino acids. The germline V gene has CDR1 DFQATT and CDR2 SNEGSKA (reference sequence). The V end lost 0 bases, the J end lost 2 bases, and 13 bases lay between the germline ends.

This clonotype appeared a single time. The V gene is TRBV29-1, the J gene TRBJ2-7; D not certain. The germline V gene encodes CDR1 SQVTM and CDR2 ANQGSEA. V was pared by 6 bases and J by 2 bases, with 8 bases between. This CDR3 has 11 residues. Here the CDR3 reads CSVSTAYEQYF. CDR3 nucleotide sequence: TGCAGCGTGAGCACAGCCTACGAGCAGTACTTC.

V is TRBV23-1 and J is TRBJ2-7; D is undetermined. TRBV23-1 is flagged as an ORF with uncertain function. V lost 8 bases and J lost 2, with 19 bases in between. This CDR3 region has 15 residues. This chain's CDR3 is CASDFGRATPYEQYF. CDR3 in DNA: TGCGCCAGCGACTTTGGCCGCGCGACCCCCTACGAGCAGTACTTC.

The chain joins TRBV28 to TRBJ2-7; a possible D gene is TRBD1 (6 bases). Germline-derived CDR1 and CDR2 are MDHEN and SYDVKM. Trimming stripped 5 bases from V and 4 bases from J, with 9 bases between. This CDR3 is 12 amino acids long. CDR3 in DNA: TGTGCCAGCAGTACAGGGAGATACGAGCAGTACTTC. Its protein is CASSTGRYEQYF.

This clonotype has only one observation. V is TRBV3-1 and J is TRBJ2-3; 8 bases match TRBD1. The length of the CDR3 is 15 residues. Germline trimming cut 1 base from V and 5 bases from J; bases unmatched to any gene: 5. Germline assignment: CDR1 LGHDT and CDR2 YNNKEL (reference sequence). CDR3 coding DNA: TGTGCCAGCAGCCAAGCAGGGGGCACGAGAGATACGCAGTATTTT. Its protein is CASSQAGGTRDTQYF.

The gene calls are TRBV20-1 and TRBJ2-7; perhaps TRBD1 as D (7 bases). CDR1 and CDR2 (germline): DFQATT, SNEGSKA (reference sequence). The ends were cut back, 4 bases at V and 5 bases at J, with 12 bases in the middle. The CDR3 has 12 residues. The CDR3 loop is CSANQGGHEQYF. The CDR3, as DNA: TGCAGTGCTAACCAGGGGGGCCACGAGCAGTACTTC.

The chain uses TRBV3-1 and TRBJ2-3; D unresolved. The V and J ends lost 2 bases and 10 bases respectively, with 13 bases between them. The CDR3 sequence is 13 residues long. Per germline, CDR1 LGHDT and CDR2 YNNKEL (reference sequence). CDR3 loop: CASSQSSRSAQYF. CDR3 nucleotides: TGTGCCAGCAGCCAATCTTCTAGGTCCGCGCAGTATTTT.

The chain combines TRBV29-1 with TRBJ1-1, with 8 bases lining up with TRBD1. The J segment lost 3 bases and the V segment lost 7 bases, leaving 4 bases of the junction unmatched. Germline V lookup: CDR1 SQVTM, CDR2 ANQGSEA. This CDR3 contains 12 residues. CDR3 amino acids: CSAGQGDTEAFF. The CDR3 nucleotides are TGCAGCGCCGGACAGGGAGACACTGAAGCTTTCTTT.

The rearrangement uses TRBV29-1 and TRBJ2-7; the match to TRBD2 covers 7 bases. This CDR3 has 16 residues. CDR1 and CDR2 from the germline V gene are SQVTM and ANQGSEA. Trimming at V came to 5 bases and at J to 0 bases, leaving 13 bases not matched to a gene. The DNA of the CDR3 is TGCAGCGTTAACCGATTAGCGGGTACCAGCTCCTACGAGCAGTACTTC. Its translation is CSVNRLAGTSSYEQYF.

The genes are TRBV20-1 and TRBJ2-7; tentative D call: TRBD1 (5 bases). Trimming stripped 2 bases from V and 0 bases from J, with 17 bases between. Per germline, CDR1 DFQATT and CDR2 SNEGSKA (reference sequence). The CDR3 length is 16 residues. The CDR3 nucleotides are TGCAGTGCTAGACCAGATGTCAGGGCGAGCTCCTACGAGCAGTACTTC. Translating it yields CSARPDVRASSYEQYF.

This chain joins TRBV12-3 or TRBV12-4 and TRBJ2-3; TRBD2 aligns across 8 bases. V trimming: 6 bases; J trimming: 7 bases; junction bases outside the gene matches: 9. This CDR3 is built from 14 residues. In nucleotides, the CDR3 is TGTGCCAGCAGCCCACAAGCGGGAGAAAATACGCAGTATTTT. Its protein is CASSPQAGENTQYF.

This clonotype was seen only once. V usage is TRBV13 and J usage is TRBJ2-6, with 11 bases fitting TRBD1. Per germline, CDR1 PRHDT and CDR2 FYEKMQ (reference sequence). The CDR3 consists of 18 residues. The ends lost 5 bases at V and 1 base at J; junction bases unmatched: 7. CDR3 amino acids: CASSPRTGGSSGANVLTF. CDR3 sequence (DNA): TGTGCCAGCAGCCCCAGGACAGGGGGCTCGTCTGGGGCCAACGTCCTGACTTTC.

The J gene is TRBJ1-2, the V gene TRBV3-1, with D perhaps matching TRBD1 (5 bases). V lost 0 bases and J lost 4, with 6 bases in between. The CDR3 has 13 amino acids. Germline assignment: CDR1 LGHDT and CDR2 YNNKEL (reference sequence). CDR3 nucleotides: TGTGCCAGCAGCCAAGAAGGGGTCTATGGCTACACCTTC. It is translated as CASSQEGVYGYTF.

V gene TRBV27 combines with J gene TRBJ2-1; no reliable D call. The CDR3 loop spans 15 amino acids. The V gene lost 3 bases and the J gene lost 7 bases, with 16 bases spanning the gap. CDR1 and CDR2 from the germline V gene are MNHEY and SMNVEV (reference sequence). The DNA for the CDR3 is TGTGCCAGCAGTTTGGGCAGGCTGCAAGGGAATGAGCAGTTCTTC. It is translated as CASSLGRLQGNEQFF.

The chain carries TRBV6-2 or TRBV6-3 and TRBJ2-3; 7 bases map to TRBD1. With V trimmed by 2 bases and J by 5 bases, 16 bases remained unmatched. The CDR3 has 18 amino acids. Germline values: CDR1 MNHEY, CDR2 SVGEGT. DNA for the CDR3: TGTGCCAGCAGTTACAACAGGGGTTGGGATAGACGGGGAGATACGCAGTATTTT. This gives the protein CASSYNRGWDRRGDTQYF.

In this sample, this clonotype turned up once. The chain joins TRBV3-1 to TRBJ2-5; D is unclear. V lost 2 bases and J lost 5, with 3 bases in between. The CDR3 is 11 residues long. CDR1 is LGHDT and CDR2 is YNNKEL in the germline V gene (reference sequence). CDR3 nucleotide sequence: TGTGCCAGCAGCCAATTTGAGACCCAGTACTTC. Amino acid sequence: CASSQFETQYF.

This clonotype was seen a single time. The chain links TRBV20-1 to TRBJ2-1, with 10 bases identical to TRBD2. V shed 2 bases, J shed 4 bases, and the junction held 5 bases outside the gene matches. The germline CDR1 and CDR2 sequences are DFQATT and SNEGSKA (reference sequence). The CDR3 is 15 residues long. DNA for the CDR3: TGCAGTGCTAGAAGACTAGCGGGCGGATACAATGAGCAGTTCTTC. Its translation is CSARRLAGGYNEQFF.

This sequence joins TRBV20-1 and TRBJ2-1; 9 nucleotides agree with TRBD2. Germline loops: CDR1 DFQATT, CDR2 SNEGSKA (reference sequence). CDR3 length: 14 residues. Losses at the gene ends were 4 bases for V and 3 bases for J; bases not matched to a gene: 4. CDR3 amino acids: CSATGTSSYNEQFF. In nucleotides, the CDR3 is TGCAGTGCTACAGGGACTAGCAGCTACAATGAGCAGTTCTTC.

This chain connects TRBV4-1 to TRBJ2-2; 8 nucleotides match TRBD2. The germline V gene has CDR1 MGHRA and CDR2 YSYEKL. CDR3 length: 17 amino acids. Germline trimming cut 1 base from V and 6 bases from J; bases unmatched to any gene: 10. CDR3 nucleotides: TGCGCCAGCAGCCAAGTTTCCAGCGGGAGTATGGCCGGGGAGCTGTTTTTT. Residues: CASSQVSSGSMAGELFF.

The genes are TRBV29-1 and TRBJ2-4; 11 bases agree with TRBD1. V gave up 4 bases and J gave up 9 bases; unmatched junction bases: 8. CDR3 size: 14 residues. Germline-derived CDR1 and CDR2 are SQVTM and ANQGSEA. CDR3 in amino acids: CSVVDRGLKSIQYF. DNA for the CDR3: TGCAGCGTTGTGGACAGGGGGCTCAAGAGCATTCAGTACTTC.

The V call is TRBV27, the J call TRBJ2-5; TRBD2 aligns across 8 bases. The CDR3 has 16 amino acids. Germline loops: CDR1 MNHEY, CDR2 SMNVEV (reference sequence). The V and J ends lost 2 bases and 0 bases, in that order; junction bases with no gene match: 5. Here the CDR3 reads CASSLRASGYQETQYF. The CDR3 DNA is TGTGCCAGCAGTTTAAGGGCTAGCGGGTACCAAGAGACCCAGTACTTC.

V usage is TRBV12-3 or TRBV12-4 and J usage is TRBJ2-7, with D unclear. The V gene lost 5 bases and the J gene lost 7 bases, with 9 bases spanning the gap. The CDR3 has 11 amino acids. The CDR3 bases are TGTGCCAGCAGTCATCATGCTGAGCAGTACTTC. Translating it yields CASSHHAEQYF.

The chain carries TRBV3-1 and TRBJ1-1; no clear D gene. This CDR3 has 12 amino acids. Trimming cost V 3 bases and J 2 bases, with 4 bases left between them. Looked up from germline, CDR1 is LGHDT and CDR2 is YNNKEL (reference sequence). In nucleotides, the CDR3 is TGTGCCAGCAGCCACCTTAACACTGAAGCTTTCTTT. Protein product: CASSHLNTEAFF.

This sequence joins TRBV6-1 and TRBJ2-3; D unresolved. This CDR3 is 14 amino acids long. V was cut by 0 bases and J by 6 bases, with 10 bases left in between. Germline lookup yields CDR1 MNHNS and CDR2 SASEGT. CDR3 nucleotides: TGTGCCAGCAGTGAAGCCCTGGCGAGGGATACGCAGTATTTT. It specifies CASSEALARDTQYF.

The chain links TRBV19 to TRBJ1-5; D unresolved. V lost 7 bases and J 4 bases, leaving 14 bases between the germline ends. CDR1 is LNHDA and CDR2 is SQIVND in the germline V gene (reference sequence). The CDR3 sequence is 14 residues long. The CDR3 nucleotides read TGTGCCAGTAACGCCCAGAGCGGGAATCAGCCCCAGCATTTT. Residues: CASNAQSGNQPQHF.

This clonotype was recorded once. The chain couples TRBV19 to TRBJ1-5, with 7 bases that match TRBD1. CDR1 and CDR2 from the germline V gene are LNHDA and SQIVND (reference sequence). The CDR3 contains 15 residues. The V segment lost 6 bases and the J segment 4 bases; nucleotides outside the gene matches: 9. The CDR3 sequence: CASRPLDRSNQPQHF. The CDR3 DNA reads as TGTGCCAGTAGGCCGCTGGACAGGTCGAATCAGCCCCAGCATTTT.

The genes are TRBV7-9 and TRBJ2-3; a possible D gene is TRBD2 (7 bases). There are 18 residues in the CDR3. Trimming left V 2 bases short and J 0 bases short, with 18 bases between. Germline CDR1 and CDR2: SEHNR and FQNEAQ (reference sequence). The CDR3 sequence is CASSLLRGAQASTDTQYF. Written as DNA, the CDR3 is TGTGCCAGCAGCTTACTCCGGGGGGCCCAAGCAAGCACAGATACGCAGTATTTT.

The chain uses TRBV7-2 and TRBJ1-6; D is undetermined. V dropped 1 base and J dropped 0 bases, with 10 bases sitting between them. The V gene's germline CDR1 is SGHTA and CDR2 FQGNSA. The CDR3 totals 17 residues. CDR3 residues: CASSLVATSSYNSPLHF. The CDR3 DNA reads TGTGCCAGCAGCTTAGTGGCCACGAGCTCCTATAATTCACCCCTCCACTTT.

The V call is TRBV7-9, the J call TRBJ2-7; D is possibly TRBD1 or TRBD2 (5 bases each). Germline CDR1 and CDR2: SEHNR and FQNEAQ (reference sequence). The CDR3 has 14 amino acids. Trimming left V 6 bases short and J 1 base short, with 13 bases between. This CDR3 reads CASSYGTVSYEQYF. CDR3 bases: TGTGCCAGCAGTTACGGGACGGTATCCTACGAGCAGTACTTC. Complete variable domain (other parts from reference TRBV7-9 and TRBJ2-7): DTGVSQNPRHKITKRGQNVTFRCDPISEHNRLYWYRQTLGQGPEFLTYFQNEAQLEKSRLLSDRFSAERPKGSFSTLEIQRTEQGDSAMYLCASSYGTVSYEQYFGPGTRLTVT.

This sequence joins TRBV27 and TRBJ1-1; D is perhaps TRBD1 (5 bases). Germline loops: CDR1 MNHEY, CDR2 SMNVEV (reference sequence). Trimming removed 11 bases from V and 1 base from J, with 17 bases in between. The length of the CDR3 is 14 residues. DNA for the CDR3: TGTGCCTCAGGTTCAGGGCTTACGAACACTGAAGCTTTCTTT. Translated, it gives CASGSGLTNTEAFF.